The 31 T cell receptor beta chains below all came from one sample that was sequenced in a study of blood T cell repertoires in COVID-19. Using immunoSEQ multiplex PCR, the repertoire was profiled, and TCRdb retains in-frame clones only, with some absent. The table includes approximately 180,000 clones, approximately 83% detected once. The sample was peripheral blood. Receptors originate from a human donor with active or convalescent COVID-19. The donor label of this sample is uncertain.

This clone was found once. The J gene is TRBJ1-4, the V gene TRBV6-5, with TRBD1 as a possible D gene (5 bases). CDR1 is MNHEY, CDR2 SVGAGI, per germline. V lost 4 bases, J lost 0 bases, and 9 bases lay in between. The CDR3 has 15 amino acids. CDR3 bases: TGTGCCAGCAGTTCCGGGGGATCAACTAATGAAAAACTGTTTTTT. As protein: CASSSGGSTNEKLFF.

The rearrangement joins TRBV27 to TRBJ1-1, with D possibly TRBD1 on 5 matching bases. Trimming took 0 bases from V and 0 from J, leaving 11 bases between them. The CDR3 is 16 amino acids. Looked up from germline, CDR1 is MNHEY and CDR2 is SMNVEV (reference sequence). CDR3 DNA: TGTGCCAGCAGTTTATCCAGGGCCCATTTGAACACTGAAGCTTTCTTT. Amino acids: CASSLSRAHLNTEAFF.

The chain uses TRBV4-2 and TRBJ1-3; unclear D gene. Per germline, CDR1 LGHNA and CDR2 YNFKEQ. Trimming left V 0 bases short and J 0 bases short, with 9 bases between. This CDR3 contains 16 residues. The chain's CDR3 is CASSQESGSSGNTIYF. The CDR3 DNA reads TGTGCCAGCAGCCAAGAATCCGGGAGCTCTGGAAACACCATATATTTT.

CDR3 bases: TGTGCCACCCAGCGGAAACACGAGCAGTACTTC. Its protein is CATQRKHEQYF. This chain links TRBV2 with TRBJ2-7; weak D call: TRBD2 (5 bases). Per germline, CDR1 SNHLY and CDR2 FYNNEI. With 10 bases removed from V and 5 bases from J, the gap between germline ends came to 12 bases. The CDR3 consists of 11 residues.

The count of this clone is one. One end of the junction varies from germline; a read error may be responsible. V gene TRBV7-7 combines with J gene TRBJ2-3; 11 bases line up with TRBD1. Germline V lookup: CDR1 SSHAT, CDR2 FNYEAQ (reference sequence). The CDR3 length is 15 residues. CDR3 coding DNA: TGTGCTAGCAGCTTAGGGACAGGGGGATTGGATACGCAGTATTTT. Translated: CASSLGTGGLDTQYF.

The chain carries TRBV7-3 and TRBJ2-3; possible D gene TRBD2, 6 bases. Trimming stripped 5 bases from V and 0 bases from J, with 18 bases between. The CDR3 length is 17 residues. Germline V gene lookup returns CDR1 SGHTA and CDR2 FQGTGA. The CDR3 reads CASSQATGGESTDTQYF. The CDR3 region has the DNA TGTGCCAGCAGCCAAGCCACCGGAGGGGAGAGCACAGATACGCAGTATTTT. Looking up the rest from reference TRBV7-3 and TRBJ2-3 gives the full variable domain: GAGVSQTPSNKVTEKGKYVELRCDPISGHTALYWYRQSLGQGPEFLIYFQGTGAADDSGLPNDRFFAVRPEGSVSTLKIQRTERGDSAVYLCASSQATGGESTDTQYFGPGTRLTVL.

The chain links TRBV30 to TRBJ2-3, with D tentatively TRBD2 (6 bases). Looked up from germline, CDR1 is GTSNPN and CDR2 is SVGIG (reference sequence). Deletions cut 5 bases from V and 3 bases from J, with 9 bases between. The CDR3 consists of 12 residues. This CDR3 reads CAWAGTTDTQYF. For the CDR3, the DNA is TGTGCCTGGGCCGGGACTACAGATACGCAGTATTTT. Full variable domain (rest looked up from reference TRBV30 and TRBJ2-3): SQTIHQWPATLVQPVGSPLSLECTVEGTSNPNLYWYRQAAGRGLQLLFYSVGIGQISSEVPQNLSASRPQDRQFILSSKKLLLSDSGFYLCAWAGTTDTQYFGPGTRLTVL.

The chain joins TRBV4-1 to TRBJ2-7; no clear D. CDR1 MGHRA and CDR2 YSYEKL come from the germline V gene. V was shortened by 3 bases and J by 7 bases, with 7 bases between the two germline ends. The CDR3 is made up of 11 amino acids. CDR3: CASSHYYEQYF. The CDR3 nucleotides are TGCGCCAGCAGCCATTATTATGAGCAGTACTTC.

The genes are TRBV6-2 or TRBV6-3 and TRBJ1-5, with D uncertain. Trimming stripped 0 bases from V and 0 bases from J, with 18 bases between. The germline V gene has CDR1 MNHEY and CDR2 SVGEGT. The CDR3 sequence is 19 residues long. CDR3 DNA sequence: TGTGCCAGCAGTTACTCAGCCATTGACGGGGTTTATAGCAATCAGCCCCAGCATTTT. This translates into CASSYSAIDGVYSNQPQHF.

The rearrangement uses TRBV7-9 and TRBJ2-2; 10 bases line up with TRBD2. Losses at the gene ends were 8 bases for V and 3 bases for J; bases not matched to a gene: 6. Germline V gene lookup returns CDR1 SEHNR and CDR2 FQNEAQ (reference sequence). The CDR3 is 15 amino acids. CDR3 region: CASGKRGGDTGELFF. As DNA, the CDR3 is TGTGCCAGCGGGAAGCGGGGGGGCGACACCGGGGAGCTGTTTTTT.

This clone was seen just once. This chain uses TRBV5-4 with TRBJ1-2; D is uncertain. V lost 4 bases, J lost 8 bases, and 15 bases lay in between. CDR1 and CDR2 from the germline V gene are SGHNT and YYREEE (reference sequence). The CDR3 sequence is 13 residues long. As DNA, the CDR3 is TGTGCCAGCAGCCCCACCTGGACGGGGGGCTACACCTTC. The encoded protein is CASSPTWTGGYTF.

This chain connects TRBV19 to TRBJ2-7, with TRBD1 matching 9 bases. Germline lookup yields CDR1 LNHDA and CDR2 SQIVND (reference sequence). CDR3 length: 14 amino acids. Unmatched junction bases numbered 9, after V lost 6 bases and J lost 6 bases. Written as DNA, the CDR3 is TGTGCCAGTAGCCTACGGGACAGGGTAAGCGAGCAGTACTTC. Translating it yields CASSLRDRVSEQYF.

The gene calls are TRBV2 and TRBJ2-1; a possible D gene is TRBD1 (5 bases). Trimming stripped 7 bases from V and 9 bases from J, with 19 bases between. In germline, CDR1 is SNHLY, CDR2 FYNNEI. This CDR3 has 14 residues. CDR3 sequence (DNA): TGTGCCAGCACAGGAGACAGATGGGTGGGTGAGCAGTTCTTC. This codes for CASTGDRWVGEQFF.

The V and J genes are TRBV5-1 and TRBJ1-3, with D possibly matching TRBD1 (5 bases). Trimming pared 6 bases from V and 4 bases from J, leaving 11 bases between. The germline CDR1 and CDR2 sequences are SGHRS and YFSETQ. The CDR3 spans 13 residues. CDR3 nucleotide sequence: TGCGCCAGCAAGAAGGGGCGCGGAAACACCATATATTTT. Its protein is CASKKGRGNTIYF.

This chain links TRBV12-3 or TRBV12-4 with TRBJ1-6; no clear D gene. CDR3 length: 12 amino acids. The germline V and J ends were trimmed by 6 bases and 10 bases, with 10 bases remaining between them. The CDR3 is CASSREASPLHF. In DNA, the CDR3 is TGTGCCAGCAGCCGAGAAGCATCACCCCTCCACTTT.

CDR3 nucleotides: TGTGCCAGCAGCTTAGTGAGCGGGAGTAGCACAGATACGCAGTATTTT. Translated: CASSLVSGSSTDTQYF. V usage is TRBV11-3 and J usage is TRBJ2-3, with TRBD2 identical over 8 bases. Germline values: CDR1 SGHNT, CDR2 YENEEA. V was clipped by 1 base and J by 0 bases; unmatched bases: 3. The CDR3 is made up of 16 amino acids.

The chain combines TRBV9 with TRBJ2-2; 7 positions match TRBD1. The germline V gene has CDR1 SGDLS and CDR2 YYNGEE. With 3 bases clipped from V and 9 bases from J, the junction kept 8 bases outside the gene matches. This CDR3 has 14 residues. The CDR3 coding sequence is TGTGCCAGCAGCGGACAGGGCTTCCATCGGGAGCTGTTTTTT. This translates into CASSGQGFHRELFF.

This sequence joins TRBV5-4 and TRBJ2-1; a possible D gene is TRBD2 (6 bases). Looked up from germline, CDR1 is SGHNT and CDR2 is YYREEE (reference sequence). Trimming removed 4 bases from V and 4 bases from J, with 9 bases in between. This CDR3 comprises 13 residues. The CDR3 reads CASSAGFYNEQFF. The DNA for the CDR3 is TGTGCCAGCAGCGCGGGGTTTTACAATGAGCAGTTCTTC.

In DNA, the CDR3 is TGTGCCAGCAGTTTCCCCCCCCTCCGACTAGCGGGAGGCCAGCGGACGAATGAGCAGTTCTTC. Its translation: CASSFPPLRLAGGQRTNEQFF. The J gene is TRBJ2-1, the V gene TRBV28, with 13 bases aligning to TRBD2. Germline CDR1 MDHEN, CDR2 SYDVKM. Trimming at V came to 3 bases and at J to 7 bases, leaving 21 bases not matched to a gene. The CDR3 covers 21 residues.

This clone was counted once. The rearrangement joins TRBV6-5 to TRBJ2-5; D perhaps matches TRBD2 (6 bases). Trimming stripped 7 bases from V and 5 bases from J, with 17 bases between. Per the germline V gene, CDR1 is MNHEY and CDR2 is SVGAGI. The CDR3 has 14 amino acids. The DNA for the CDR3 is TGTGCCAGCAAGGGATCGGCCCGGGAGGAGACCCAGTACTTC. Protein sequence: CASKGSAREETQYF.

Here the CDR3 reads CASSPRGFEQYF. CDR3 coding DNA: TGTGCCAGCAGCCCCAGGGGCTTCGAGCAGTACTTC. J is TRBJ2-7 and V is TRBV7-2; D is perhaps TRBD1 (6 bases). Germline CDR1 is SGHTA and CDR2 is FQGNSA. Trimming pared 5 bases from V and 6 bases from J, leaving 11 bases between. The CDR3 extends over 12 amino acids.

This sequence joins TRBV6-5 and TRBJ1-1; the D is unclear. The CDR3 is 11 residues long. Trimming left V 7 bases short and J 4 bases short, with 7 bases between. CDR1 and CDR2 (germline): MNHEY, SVGAGI. The CDR3 region is CASKRSTEAFF. CDR3 nucleotide sequence: TGTGCCAGCAAGAGATCCACTGAAGCTTTCTTT.

V usage is TRBV19 and J usage is TRBJ2-3; a possible D gene is TRBD1 (6 bases). The CDR3 is 13 residues long. The V and J ends lost 8 bases and 0 bases respectively, with 9 bases between them. CDR1 and CDR2 from the germline V gene are LNHDA and SQIVND (reference sequence). The CDR3 loop reads CASRQASTDTQYF. The CDR3 bases are TGTGCCAGTCGACAGGCGAGCACAGATACGCAGTATTTT. Filled out from reference TRBV19 and TRBJ2-3, the complete variable domain reads DGGITQSPKYLFRKEGQNVTLSCEQNLNHDAMYWYRQDPGQGLRLIYYSQIVNDFQKGDIAEGYSVSREKKESFPLTVTSAQKNPTAFYLCASRQASTDTQYFGPGTRLTVL.

The J gene is TRBJ2-1, the V gene TRBV20-1; 7 bases align to TRBD2. Germline trimming cut 6 bases from V and 8 bases from J; bases unmatched to any gene: 4. Germline V gene sequence: CDR1 DFQATT, CDR2 SNEGSKA (reference sequence). The CDR3 has 11 amino acids. CDR3 in DNA: TGCAGTGCCATTAGCGGGCATGAGCAGTTCTTC. The encoded protein is CSAISGHEQFF.

The gene calls are TRBV30 and TRBJ1-2; unclear D gene. The germline V and J ends were trimmed by 5 bases and 7 bases, with 17 bases remaining between them. The CDR3 spans 13 residues. Germline V CDR1 and CDR2: GTSNPN, SVGIG (reference sequence). The CDR3 loop reads CAWFPGKSGGYTF. As DNA, the CDR3 is TGTGCCTGGTTCCCCGGAAAGTCGGGTGGCTACACCTTC.

This rearrangement joins TRBV19 to TRBJ2-1; 8 positions match TRBD2. Germline V gene lookup returns CDR1 LNHDA and CDR2 SQIVND (reference sequence). The CDR3 is 13 residues long. J gave up 5 bases and V 9 bases, and 6 bases lay outside the gene matches. The CDR3: CASGREGNNEQFF. In DNA, the CDR3 is TGTGCCAGCGGGAGGGAAGGGAACAATGAGCAGTTCTTC.

The chain has TRBV13 and TRBJ2-7, with D hard to call. V gave up 4 bases and J gave up 6 bases, with 13 bases separating them. Germline V gene lookup returns CDR1 PRHDT and CDR2 FYEKMQ (reference sequence). The CDR3 is 13 residues long. The CDR3, as DNA: TGTGCCAGCAGCTCGCCGGCCCGAGGCGAGCAGTACTTC. Amino acid sequence: CASSSPARGEQYF.

This sequence joins TRBV5-4 and TRBJ1-5; weak D call: TRBD1 (6 bases). Germline CDR1 SGHNT, CDR2 YYREEE (reference sequence). The CDR3 is 16 residues long. V was pared by 0 bases and J by 0 bases, with 10 bases between. The CDR3 DNA follows: TGTGCCAGCAGCTTGGGATCAGGGGATAGCAATCAGCCCCAGCATTTT. Translating it yields CASSLGSGDSNQPQHF.

The rearrangement joins TRBV25-1 to TRBJ1-1; D gene uncertain. The CDR3 totals 16 residues. The ends were cut back, 3 bases at V and 1 base at J, with 15 bases in the middle. From germline, CDR1 is MGHDK and CDR2 SYGVNS. CDR3 region: CASSDLRAGTNTEAFF. CDR3 coding DNA: TGTGCCAGCAGTGACCTGCGGGCGGGAACGAACACTGAAGCTTTCTTT.

J is TRBJ2-2 and V is TRBV7-2; D ambiguous. Germline assignment: CDR1 SGHTA and CDR2 FQGNSA. V shed 4 bases and J shed 4 bases, with 10 bases lying between them. The CDR3 contains 14 residues. CDR3 in amino acids: CASSSRLPTGELFF. The CDR3 nucleotides read TGTGCCAGCAGCTCCCGACTTCCCACCGGGGAGCTGTTTTTT.

The chain links TRBV3-1 (or the pseudogene TRBV3-2) to TRBJ2-1; 9 bases align to TRBD2. The CDR3 runs 12 residues. V gave up 8 bases and J gave up 7 bases; unmatched junction bases: 3. Germline assignment: CDR1 LGHDT and CDR2 YNNKEL (reference sequence). Written as DNA, the CDR3 is TGTGCCAGCCAGACTAGCGGAAATGAGCAGTTCTTC. Amino acid sequence: CASQTSGNEQFF.